Below, 20 T cell receptor beta chains from the same sample are listed, as sequenced in a study of patients and donors after allogeneic stem cell transplantation. TCRdb used MiXCR to reprocess the RT-PCR reads, holding one entry per CDR3 protein. The sample yields 900,000 to 1,000,000 distinct CDR3 sequences, 18% seen once. The specimen was blood, either unsorted or a sorted T cell fraction (not recorded which). Source of these receptors: a human donor who was either an allogeneic HSCT recipient or a stem cell or donor lymphocyte infusion donor (not recorded which). It is not recorded whose cells these are; they may come from a transplant donor.

The chain uses TRBV12-3 or TRBV12-4 and TRBJ2-1, with D possibly TRBD1 on 6 matching bases. V shed 4 bases and J shed 6 bases, with 7 bases lying between them. The CDR3 covers 12 residues. CDR3 DNA sequence: TGTGCCAGCAGTTCAGGGGCCAATGAGCAGTTCTTC. As protein: CASSSGANEQFF.

The rearrangement links TRBV4-1 to TRBJ2-3, with 7 nucleotides matching TRBD2. The CDR3 contains 17 residues. With V trimmed by 4 bases and J by 5 bases, 15 bases remained unmatched. Germline V gene sequence: CDR1 MGHRA, CDR2 YSYEKL. The CDR3 loop reads CASSPLGVAGHQDTQYF. CDR3 DNA: TGCGCCAGCAGCCCCTTGGGGGTAGCGGGCCACCAAGATACGCAGTATTTT.

This clonotype showed up just a few times. This chain connects TRBV20-1 to TRBJ1-1, with TRBD1 as a possible D gene (5 bases). The ends were cut back, 0 bases at V and 3 bases at J, with 8 bases in the middle. The CDR3 sequence is 13 residues long. The germline gives CDR1 DFQATT, CDR2 SNEGSKA (reference sequence). CDR3 sequence reads: CSARDGRDTEAFF. CDR3 DNA: TGCAGTGCTAGAGATGGCAGGGACACTGAAGCTTTCTTT.

Worth noting for this clonotype: A read error may explain this, as a much larger clone is one base away. The CDR3 coding sequence is TGTGCCAGCAGCCCGGGACAGAAGAATCAGCCCCAGCATTTT. It encodes CASSPGQKNQPQHF. V and J are TRBV7-2 and TRBJ1-5; 7 bases map to TRBD1. The germline gives CDR1 SGHTA, CDR2 FQGNSA. Germline trimming cut 5 bases from V and 4 bases from J; bases unmatched to any gene: 5. This CDR3 comprises 14 residues.

V gene TRBV20-1 combines with J gene TRBJ2-7; 8 bases are a match to TRBD2. Germline lookup yields CDR1 DFQATT and CDR2 SNEGSKA (reference sequence). J gave up 7 bases and V 2 bases, and 7 bases lay outside the gene matches. The CDR3 is made up of 13 amino acids. Written as DNA, the CDR3 is TGCAGTGCTAGACCAGGGACTAGGGAAGAGCAGTACTTC. It translates to CSARPGTREEQYF.

The gene calls are TRBV7-9 and TRBJ1-2; 7 positions agree with TRBD1. V gave up 10 bases and J gave up 4 bases; unmatched junction bases: 12. Per the germline V gene, CDR1 is SEHNR and CDR2 is FQNEAQ (reference sequence). The CDR3 runs to 14 residues. The CDR3 nucleotides are TGTGCCACCCCGTTGAGGGGGCGTCCCTATGGCTACACCTTC. It codes for CATPLRGRPYGYTF. Full variable domain (outside the CDR3, taken from reference TRBV7-9 and TRBJ1-2): DTGVSQNPRHKITKRGQNVTFRCDPISEHNRLYWYRQTLGQGPEFLTYFQNEAQLEKSRLLSDRFSAERPKGSFSTLEIQRTEQGDSAMYLCATPLRGRPYGYTFGSGTRLTVV.

This clonotype was seen ten or more times. The chain has TRBV5-6 and TRBJ2-3; 8 positions match TRBD1. J was trimmed by 4 bases and V by 2 bases; bases with no gene match: 6. Germline V lookup: CDR1 SGHDT, CDR2 YYEEEE. This CDR3 is built from 15 residues. The CDR3 spells CASSLGTGRPDTQYF. The CDR3 DNA reads as TGTGCCAGCAGCTTAGGGACAGGACGACCAGATACGCAGTATTTT.

This clonotype was seen a few times. The genes are TRBV2 and TRBJ1-1, with a possible D match to TRBD1 (5 bases). The CDR3 is 14 amino acids. Trimming stripped 6 bases from V and 5 bases from J, with 16 bases between. Germline lookup yields CDR1 SNHLY and CDR2 FYNNEI. CDR3: CASSAGRGRTEAFF. CDR3 in DNA: TGTGCCAGCAGCGCCGGGAGGGGTAGGACTGAAGCTTTCTTT. Supplemented by reference TRBV2 and TRBJ1-1, the full variable domain reads EPEVTQTPSHQVTQMGQEVILRCVPISNHLYFYWYRQILGQKVEFLVSFYNNEISEKSEIFDDQFSVERPDGSNFTLKIRSTKLEDSAMYFCASSAGRGRTEAFFGQGTRLTVV.

This chain links TRBV6-1 with TRBJ1-5, with D possibly matching TRBD1 (5 bases). V was shortened by 11 bases and J by 5 bases, with 16 bases between the two germline ends. This CDR3 comprises 13 residues. Germline-derived CDR1 and CDR2 are MNHNS and SASEGT. The CDR3 here is CAGQGFRDQPQHF. Written as DNA, the CDR3 is TGTGCCGGCCAGGGATTTCGGGATCAGCCCCAGCATTTT.

This clonotype was detected ten times or more. The chain combines TRBV12-3 or TRBV12-4 with TRBJ1-2; D gene unclear. This CDR3 comprises 13 residues. The ends were cut back, 7 bases at V and 2 bases at J, with 11 bases in the middle. The DNA for the CDR3 is TGTGCCAGCACCCTCCGGGCAAACTATGGCTACACCTTC. The encoded protein is CASTLRANYGYTF.

The genes are TRBV6-5 and TRBJ1-1, with TRBD1 as a possible D gene (5 bases). This CDR3 has 16 residues. Trimming stripped 4 bases from V and 4 bases from J, with 19 bases between. CDR1 and CDR2 (germline): MNHEY, SVGAGI. In DNA, the CDR3 is TGTGCCAGCAGTTCCGTTCCGGGAGCCAGGGTCACTGAAGCTTTCTTT. It is translated as CASSSVPGARVTEAFF.

This clonotype has ten or more counts. This chain uses TRBV12-3 or TRBV12-4 with TRBJ2-1, with 7 bases matching TRBD1. V shed 5 bases, J shed 4 bases, and the junction held 5 bases outside the gene matches. This CDR3 is 14 amino acids long. The CDR3 protein is CASSPRDRYNEQFF. The DNA for the CDR3 is TGTGCCAGCAGTCCCCGGGACAGATACAATGAGCAGTTCTTC.

This clonotype appeared a few times. The chain combines TRBV28 with TRBJ2-2, with TRBD1 matching 9 bases. The CDR3 length is 18 residues. Germline-derived CDR1 and CDR2 are MDHEN and SYDVKM. Trimming cost V 4 bases and J 2 bases; bases outside gene matches: 11. CDR3 amino acids: CASSYPRPGQGNTGELFF. DNA for the CDR3: TGTGCCAGCAGTTATCCGCGACCGGGACAGGGTAACACCGGGGAGCTGTTTTTT.

This clonotype was seen a handful of times. The rearrangement joins TRBV29-1 to TRBJ2-7, with D perhaps matching TRBD2 (5 bases). CDR1 SQVTM and CDR2 ANQGSEA come from the germline V gene. The CDR3 totals 14 residues. V lost 7 bases to trimming and J lost 3 bases, with 19 bases between them. CDR3: CSARVGVGNYEQYF. The CDR3 nucleotides are TGCAGCGCCCGGGTTGGGGTCGGGAACTACGAGCAGTACTTC.

The rearrangement uses TRBV7-9 and TRBJ1-6; 7 bases match TRBD1. CDR1 is SEHNR and CDR2 is FQNEAQ in the germline V gene (reference sequence). Trimming at V came to 3 bases and at J to 4 bases, leaving 3 bases not matched to a gene. The length of the CDR3 is 15 residues. For the CDR3, the DNA is TGTGCCAGCAGCTTCCCGACAGGGTATAATTCACCCCTCCACTTT. Translated, it gives CASSFPTGYNSPLHF.

This chain connects TRBV27 to TRBJ2-1, with 8 bases fitting TRBD2. The CDR3 has 14 residues. Germline V gene sequence: CDR1 MNHEY, CDR2 SMNVEV (reference sequence). J was trimmed by 8 bases and V by 3 bases; bases with no gene match: 6. Here the CDR3 reads CASSFEAGADEQFF. The CDR3 nucleotides are TGTGCCAGCAGTTTCGAAGCGGGAGCGGATGAGCAGTTCTTC.

The sample holds a few counts of this clonotype. This chain uses TRBV7-2 with TRBJ2-1; TRBD2 matches 9 bases. Trimming cost V 2 bases and J 8 bases; bases outside gene matches: 7. The germline V gene has CDR1 SGHTA and CDR2 FQGNSA. The CDR3 has 15 residues. As DNA, the CDR3 is TGTGCCAGCAGCTTATTGCGGGGGGGCCAAGATGAGCAGTTCTTC. It codes for CASSLLRGGQDEQFF.

This clonotype was counted at least ten times. This chain joins TRBV12-3 or TRBV12-4 and TRBJ2-2; 8 positions match TRBD1. V lost 5 bases, J lost 4 bases, and 9 bases stayed unmatched. The CDR3 contains 16 residues. CDR3 nucleotide sequence: TGTGCCAGCAGTCTCCAGGGGGCGGGGCGCACCGGGGAGCTGTTTTTT. Protein: CASSLQGAGRTGELFF.

There are many counts of this clonotype. The chain combines TRBV20-1 with TRBJ1-1; maybe TRBD1 (6 bases). The CDR3 sequence is 11 residues long. Germline CDR1 and CDR2: DFQATT and SNEGSKA (reference sequence). V shed 6 bases and J shed 1 base, with 6 bases lying between them. The CDR3 DNA reads TGCAGTGCAGGGGGGAACACTGAAGCTTTCTTT. Encoded protein: CSAGGNTEAFF.

The V gene is TRBV27, the J gene TRBJ2-3, with a possible D match to TRBD1 (6 bases). There are 15 residues in the CDR3. From germline, CDR1 is MNHEY and CDR2 SMNVEV (reference sequence). Trimming pared 2 bases from V and 4 bases from J, leaving 13 bases between. The chain's CDR3 is CASSLRQGTPDTQYF. The CDR3 DNA follows: TGTGCCAGCAGTTTACGGCAGGGGACCCCAGATACGCAGTATTTT.